This is a list of T cell receptor beta chains from one sample in a study of cytomegalovirus exposure and HLA in healthy donors. Using immunoSEQ multiplex PCR, the repertoire was profiled, and TCRdb retains in-frame clones only, with some absent. The sample has 25,000 to 35,000 clones. Sequenced material: PBMCs. The receptors derive from a woman between 35 and 50 years old in good health and CMV-seropositive. CDR3s include the opening cysteine and the closing phenylalanine or tryptophan. The order of the fields is V gene, CDR3 length, D gene, J gene, CDR3 protein, CDR3 DNA. The D gene is left open where the match is weak.

TRBV6-1,13,NA,TRBJ1-1,CASSVPVAPEAFF,TGTGCCAGCAGTGTCCCAGTCGCACCTGAAGCTTTCTTT
TRBV30,11,NA,TRBJ1-1,CAWSVDREAFF,TGTGCCTGGAGTGTAGACAGGGAAGCTTTCTTT
TRBV5-1,14,TRBD1,TRBJ2-1,CASSSTGGYNEQFF,TGCGCCAGCAGCTCGACAGGGGGCTACAATGAGCAGTTCTTC
TRBV6-5,13,NA,TRBJ2-7,CASSYGPSYEQYF,TGTGCCAGCAGTTACGGGCCCTCCTACGAGCAGTACTTC
TRBV18,12,NA,TRBJ2-7,CASSQSSYEQYF,TGTGCCAGCTCACAGAGCTCCTACGAGCAGTACTTC
TRBV28,15,TRBD1,TRBJ1-5,CASSGDRASNQPQHF,TGTGCCAGCAGCGGCGACAGGGCAAGCAATCAGCCCCAGCATTTT
TRBV7-2,15,TRBD1,TRBJ2-1,CASRQGGGRDNEQFF,TGTGCCAGCAGACAGGGGGGCGGCCGGGACAATGAGCAGTTCTTC
TRBV27,13,TRBD1,TRBJ2-7,CASSGDRGNEQYF,TGTGCCAGCAGTGGGGACAGGGGGAACGAGCAGTACTTC
TRBV6-5,11,NA,TRBJ2-5,CASRRGETQYF,TGTGCCAGCCGGCGGGGTGAGACCCAGTACTTC
TRBV4-3,13,NA,TRBJ1-3,CASSQDLGDTIYF,TGCGCCAGCAGCCAAGATCTAGGTGACACCATATATTTT
TRBV2,14,NA,TRBJ1-1,CASSKVTGKTEAFF,TGTGCCAGCAGCAAGGTTACAGGGAAGACTGAAGCTTTCTTT
TRBV5-4,16,TRBD1,TRBJ2-2,CASSQGQDMNTGELFF,TGTGCCAGCAGCCAAGGACAGGACATGAACACCGGGGAGCTGTTTTTT
TRBV11-2,14,TRBD2,TRBJ2-7,CASSFGTNHREQYF,TGTGCCAGCAGCTTCGGGACTAACCACCGGGAGCAGTACTTC
TRBV7-6,13,NA,TRBJ2-5,CASSSRSEETQYF,TGTGCCAGCAGCTCCAGGTCGGAAGAGACCCAGTACTTC
TRBV4-1,15,NA,TRBJ1-2,CASSQDPTGLYGYTF,TGCGCCAGCAGCCAAGATCCTACAGGTCTCTATGGCTACACCTTC
TRBV27,14,TRBD2,TRBJ2-7,CASSFSGRGLEQYF,TGTGCCAGCAGTTTCTCTGGGAGGGGTCTCGAGCAGTACTTC
TRBV7-9,15,TRBD2,TRBJ2-7,CASSLRSSGSYEQYF,TGTGCCAGCAGCCTGAGGTCTAGCGGGAGCTACGAGCAGTACTTC
TRBV7-2,15,TRBD1,TRBJ1-5,CASSLRQGGYQPQHF,TGTGCCAGCAGCCTAAGACAGGGTGGGTATCAGCCCCAGCATTTT
TRBV18,15,TRBD2,TRBJ2-1,CASSTLAGELNEQFF,TGTGCCAGCTCAACACTAGCGGGAGAGCTCAATGAGCAGTTCTTC
TRBV21-1,11,NA,TRBJ2-2,CAARSSGELFF,TGTGCCGCCCGGTCATCCGGGGAGCTGTTTTTT
TRBV20-1,10,NA,TRBJ2-7,CSARDSEQYF,TGCAGTGCTAGGGACAGCGAGCAGTACTTC
TRBV30,16,NA,TRBJ2-6,CAWAGDTLSGANVLTF,TGTGCCTGGGCGGGGGACACCCTCTCTGGGGCCAACGTCCTGACTTTC
TRBV30,16,NA,TRBJ2-4,CAWSVHRSLAKNIQYF,TGTGCCTGGAGTGTACACAGGAGTCTAGCCAAAAACATTCAGTACTTC
TRBV27,14,NA,TRBJ2-1,CASSLAGRYNEQFF,TGTGCCAGCAGTTTAGCGGGAAGGTACAATGAGCAGTTCTTC
TRBV18,14,TRBD1,TRBJ2-1,CASSPGTGKNEQFF,TGTGCCAGCTCCCCCGGGACAGGGAAGAATGAGCAGTTCTTC
TRBV18,14,NA,TRBJ2-1,CASSPPLRTGGQFF,TGTGCCAGCTCACCACCCTTGAGAACGGGTGGGCAGTTCTTC
TRBV5-4,15,NA,TRBJ2-3,CASSERSAGTDTQYF,TGTGCCAGCAGCGAGCGGAGTGCGGGCACAGATACGCAGTATTTT
TRBV28,15,TRBD1,TRBJ1-5,CASSITGGGGQPQHF,TGTGCCAGCAGTATTACAGGGGGCGGGGGACAGCCCCAGCATTTT
TRBV25-1,11,NA,TRBJ2-3,CASKGLDTQYF,TGTGCCAGCAAGGGGTTAGATACGCAGTATTTT
TRBV27,14,TRBD2,TRBJ2-7,CASSYQREGYEQYF,TGTGCCAGCAGTTACCAGCGGGAGGGCTACGAGCAGTACTTC
TRBV7-8,14,NA,TRBJ1-6,CASSLGQNNSPLHF,TGTGCCAGCAGCTTAGGACAGAATAATTCACCCCTCCACTTT
TRBV29-1,11,TRBD1,TRBJ2-3,CSVVRTGSQYF,TGCAGCGTTGTCCGGACAGGGTCGCAGTATTTT
TRBV9,13,NA,TRBJ1-2,CASSPHAGEGYTF,TGTGCCAGCAGCCCCCATGCAGGGGAAGGCTACACCTTC
TRBV5-6,15,TRBD1,TRBJ1-5,CASSITRGSNQHQHF,TGTGCCAGCAGCATAACCAGGGGGAGCAATCAGCACCAGCATTTT
TRBV11-2,18,NA,TRBJ2-7,CASSLLVRRSGSSYEQYF,TGTGCCAGCAGCTTATTGGTCCGTCGCAGCGGCAGTTCCTACGAGCAGTACTTC
TRBV30,12,TRBD1,TRBJ1-5,CAWSPGGQPQHF,TGTGCCTGGAGTCCAGGGGGGCAGCCCCAGCATTTT
TRBV4-1,18,TRBD2,TRBJ2-1,CASSPTFSGEAFYNEQFF,TGCGCCAGCAGCCCCACATTTAGCGGGGAGGCATTTTACAATGAGCAGTTCTTC
TRBV6-5,12,TRBD1,TRBJ1-2,CASSRDSYGYTF,TGTGCCAGCAGCCGGGACAGCTATGGCTACACCTTC
TRBV4-1,14,NA,TRBJ1-1,CASSALRQNTEAFF,TGCGCCAGCAGCGCCCTCAGGCAAAACACTGAAGCTTTCTTT
TRBV7-2,14,NA,TRBJ1-2,CASSLWTQNYGYTF,TGTGCCAGCAGCTTATGGACACAAAACTATGGCTACACCTTC
TRBV2,15,NA,TRBJ1-1,CASEEQRGGNTEAFF,TGTGCCAGCGAGGAACAACGGGGGGGTAACACTGAAGCTTTCTTT
TRBV14,15,TRBD1,TRBJ2-7,CASSPRDRGFYEQYF,TGTGCCAGCAGCCCCCGGGACAGGGGGTTCTACGAGCAGTACTTC
TRBV7-9,13,NA,TRBJ2-5,CASSLVGRETQYF,TGTGCCAGCAGCTTAGTCGGTCGGGAGACCCAGTACTTC